This entry concerns a single T cell receptor beta chain. Vbeta (60) and Jbeta (13) primers were used in the PCR. Clones were read by immunoSEQ multiplex PCR, and TCRdb kept only the in-frame ones, dropping some. The table lists some 150,000 clones, 70% to 80% of them singletons. The data were taken from a study of cytomegalovirus exposure and HLA in healthy donors. Study details: As an earlier analysis found, around 200 million T cells yielded 90 million to 140 million unique TCR beta sequences.

This receptor was taken from a man under 40 in good health and CMV-seropositive. Sequencing was performed on PBMCs.

In nucleotides, the CDR3 is TGTGCCATCACCCCAGGGCTTCGGCAGAACACCGGGGAGCTGTTTTTT. The encoded protein is CAITPGLRQNTGELFF. The chain couples TRBV10-3 to TRBJ2-2; a possible D gene is TRBD1 (5 bases). Deletions cut 7 bases from V and 1 base from J, with 16 bases between. This CDR3 contains 16 residues. The germline gives CDR1 ENHRY, CDR2 SYGVKD.